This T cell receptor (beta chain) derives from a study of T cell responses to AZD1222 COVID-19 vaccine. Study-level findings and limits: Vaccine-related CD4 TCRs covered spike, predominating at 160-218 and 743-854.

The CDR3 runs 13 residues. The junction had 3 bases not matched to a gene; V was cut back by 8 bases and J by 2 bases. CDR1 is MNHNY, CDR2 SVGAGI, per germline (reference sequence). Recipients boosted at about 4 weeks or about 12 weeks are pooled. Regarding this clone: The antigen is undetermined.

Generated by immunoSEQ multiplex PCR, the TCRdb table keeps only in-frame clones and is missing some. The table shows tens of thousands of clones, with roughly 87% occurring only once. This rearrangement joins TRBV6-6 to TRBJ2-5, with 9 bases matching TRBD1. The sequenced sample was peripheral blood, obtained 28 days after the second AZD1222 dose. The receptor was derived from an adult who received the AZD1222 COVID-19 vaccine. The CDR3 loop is CASAGQGQETQYF. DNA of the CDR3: TGTGCCAGCGCCGGACAGGGGCAAGAGACCCAGTACTTC.